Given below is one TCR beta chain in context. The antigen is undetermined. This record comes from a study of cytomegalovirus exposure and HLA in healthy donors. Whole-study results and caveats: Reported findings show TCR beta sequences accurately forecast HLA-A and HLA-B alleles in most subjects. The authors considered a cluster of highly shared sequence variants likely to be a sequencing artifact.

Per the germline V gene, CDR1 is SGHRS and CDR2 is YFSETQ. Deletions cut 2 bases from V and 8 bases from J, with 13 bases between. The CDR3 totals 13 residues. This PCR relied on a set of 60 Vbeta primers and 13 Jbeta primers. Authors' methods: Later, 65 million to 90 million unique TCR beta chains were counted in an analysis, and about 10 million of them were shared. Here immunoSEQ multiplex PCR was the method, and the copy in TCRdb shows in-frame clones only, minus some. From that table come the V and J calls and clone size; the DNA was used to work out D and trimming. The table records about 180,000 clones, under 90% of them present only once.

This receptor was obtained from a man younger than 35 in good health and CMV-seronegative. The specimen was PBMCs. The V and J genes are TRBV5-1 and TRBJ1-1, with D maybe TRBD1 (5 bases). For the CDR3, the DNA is TGCGCCAGCAGCTTCGTGGAGGGGAGGGAAGCTTTCTTT. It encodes CASSFVEGREAFF.